The TCR beta chain under discussion was sequenced for a study of blood T cells in healthy people across ages. Regarding the study as a whole: Fewer expanded clones and more diversity marked long-lived versus aged donors. Naive T cell percentage by flow cytometry tracked strongly with beta diversity.

For the second PCR, which ran for about 7 to 11 cycles, a sample-barcoded 5' primer and a J-beta primer mix were used. TCRdb re-called the 5' RACE reads through MiXCR, storing one row per CDR3 protein. The table lists about a million distinct CDR3 sequences, 40% to 60% of them singletons, with under 15% in the top ten. In its sample, this clonotype was seen a few times. Its antigen is undetermined. The TCR comes from a man aged 25 to 45 in good health. The source material was blood.

The CDR3 DNA reads as TGCAGTGCTAGAGATAGTACGGGCGGGGGGACCGACAATGAGCAGTTCTTC. Translated, it gives CSARDSTGGGTDNEQFF. The gene calls are TRBV20-1 and TRBJ2-1; 8 nucleotides agree with TRBD2. CDR1 is DFQATT, CDR2 SNEGSKA, per germline (reference sequence). The CDR3 loop spans 17 amino acids. After removal of 0 bases from V and 5 bases from J, the junction contained 12 bases not matched to a gene.